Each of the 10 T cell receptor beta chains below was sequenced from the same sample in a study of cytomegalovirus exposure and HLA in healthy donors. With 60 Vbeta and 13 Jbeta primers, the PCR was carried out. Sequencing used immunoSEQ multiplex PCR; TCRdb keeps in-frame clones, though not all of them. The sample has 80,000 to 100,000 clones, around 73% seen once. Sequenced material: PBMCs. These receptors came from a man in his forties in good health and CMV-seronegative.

The CDR3: CASSYGGQGHNSPLHF. The CDR3 DNA reads as TGTGCCAGCAGTTACGGGGGACAGGGTCATAATTCACCCCTCCACTTT. This chain joins TRBV6-5 and TRBJ1-6; 9 positions agree with TRBD1. CDR1 is MNHEY and CDR2 is SVGAGI in the germline V gene. The length of the CDR3 is 16 residues. With 2 bases clipped from V and 5 bases from J, the junction kept 4 bases outside the gene matches.

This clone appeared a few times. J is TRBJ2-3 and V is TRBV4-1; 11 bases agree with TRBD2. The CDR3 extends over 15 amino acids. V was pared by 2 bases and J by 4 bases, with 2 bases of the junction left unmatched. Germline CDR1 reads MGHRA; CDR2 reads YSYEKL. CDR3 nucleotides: TGCGCCAGCAGCCAAACTAGCGGGGGCGCAGATACGCAGTATTTT. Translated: CASSQTSGGADTQYF.

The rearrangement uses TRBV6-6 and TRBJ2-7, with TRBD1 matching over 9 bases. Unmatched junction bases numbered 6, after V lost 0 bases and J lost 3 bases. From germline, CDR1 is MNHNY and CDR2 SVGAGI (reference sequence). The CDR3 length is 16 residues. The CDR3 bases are TGTGCCAGCAGTTACTCGAAAACAGGGGGCGGCTACGAGCAGTACTTC. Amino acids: CASSYSKTGGGYEQYF.

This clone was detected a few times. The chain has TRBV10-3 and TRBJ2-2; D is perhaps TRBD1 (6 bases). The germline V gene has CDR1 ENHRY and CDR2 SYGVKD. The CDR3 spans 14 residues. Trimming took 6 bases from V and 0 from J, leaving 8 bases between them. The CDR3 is CAIRTGANTGELFF. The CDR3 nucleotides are TGTGCCATCAGGACAGGCGCGAACACCGGGGAGCTGTTTTTT.

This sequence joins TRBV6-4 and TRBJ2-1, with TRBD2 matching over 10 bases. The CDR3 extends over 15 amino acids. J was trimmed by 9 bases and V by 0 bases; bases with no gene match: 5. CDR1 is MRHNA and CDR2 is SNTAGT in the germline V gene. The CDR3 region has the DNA TGTGCCAGCAGTGACTCGGCTAGCGGGGGAGGTGAGCAGTTCTTC. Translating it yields CASSDSASGGGEQFF.

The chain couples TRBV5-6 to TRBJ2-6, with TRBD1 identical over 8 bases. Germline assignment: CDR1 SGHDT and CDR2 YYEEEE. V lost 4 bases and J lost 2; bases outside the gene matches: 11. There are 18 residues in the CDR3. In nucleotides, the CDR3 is TGTGCCAGCAGCCTACAGGGGGGATGGCAAACTGGGGCCAACGTCCTGACTTTC. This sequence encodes CASSLQGGWQTGANVLTF.

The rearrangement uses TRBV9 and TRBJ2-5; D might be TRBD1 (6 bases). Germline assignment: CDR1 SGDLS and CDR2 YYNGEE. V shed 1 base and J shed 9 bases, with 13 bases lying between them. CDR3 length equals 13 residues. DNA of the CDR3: TGTGCCAGCAGCGTACTAGATCAGGGGTCCCAGTACTTC. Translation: CASSVLDQGSQYF. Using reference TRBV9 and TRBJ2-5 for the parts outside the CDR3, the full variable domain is DSGVTQTPKHLITATGQRVTLRCSPRSGDLSVYWYQQSLDQGLQFLIQYYNGEERAKGNILERFSAQQFPDLHSELNLSSLELGDSALYFCASSVLDQGSQYFGPGTRLLVL.

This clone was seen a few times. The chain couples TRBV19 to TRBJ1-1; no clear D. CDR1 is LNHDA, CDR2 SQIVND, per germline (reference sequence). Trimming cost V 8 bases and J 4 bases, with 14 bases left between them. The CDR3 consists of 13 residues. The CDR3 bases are TGTGCCAGTCGCCCGGTGGAGGGCACTGAAGCTTTCTTT. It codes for CASRPVEGTEAFF.

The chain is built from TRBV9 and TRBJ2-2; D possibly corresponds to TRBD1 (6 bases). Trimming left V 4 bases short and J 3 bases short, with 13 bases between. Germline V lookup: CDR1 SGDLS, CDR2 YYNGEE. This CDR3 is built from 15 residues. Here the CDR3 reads CASSSGTYYTGELFF. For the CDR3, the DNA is TGTGCCAGCAGCTCGGGGACATATTACACCGGGGAGCTGTTTTTT.

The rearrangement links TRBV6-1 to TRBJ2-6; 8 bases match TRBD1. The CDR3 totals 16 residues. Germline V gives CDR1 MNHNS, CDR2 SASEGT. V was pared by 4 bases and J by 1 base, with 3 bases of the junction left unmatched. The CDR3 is CASSGGTGSGANVLTF. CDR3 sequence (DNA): TGTGCCAGCAGTGGAGGGACAGGTTCTGGGGCCAACGTCCTGACTTTC.